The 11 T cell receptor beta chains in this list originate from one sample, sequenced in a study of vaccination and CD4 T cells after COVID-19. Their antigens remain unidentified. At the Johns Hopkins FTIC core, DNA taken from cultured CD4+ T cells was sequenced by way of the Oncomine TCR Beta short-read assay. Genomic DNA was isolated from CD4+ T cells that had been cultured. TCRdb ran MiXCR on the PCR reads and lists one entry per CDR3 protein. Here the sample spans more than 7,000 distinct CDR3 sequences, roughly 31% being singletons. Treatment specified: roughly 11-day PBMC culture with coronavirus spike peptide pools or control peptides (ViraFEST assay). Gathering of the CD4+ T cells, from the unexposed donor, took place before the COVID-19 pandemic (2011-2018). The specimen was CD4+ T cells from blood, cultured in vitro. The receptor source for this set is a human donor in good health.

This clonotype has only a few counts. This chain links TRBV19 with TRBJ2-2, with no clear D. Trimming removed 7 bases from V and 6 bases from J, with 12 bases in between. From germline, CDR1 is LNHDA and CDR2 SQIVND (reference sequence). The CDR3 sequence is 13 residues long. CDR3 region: CASTPSRPGELFF. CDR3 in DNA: TGTGCCAGTACACCCAGCCGGCCCGGGGAGCTGTTTTTT. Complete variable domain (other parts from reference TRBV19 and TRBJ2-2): DGGITQSPKYLFRKEGQNVTLSCEQNLNHDAMYWYRQDPGQGLRLIYYSQIVNDFQKGDIAEGYSVSREKKESFPLTVTSAQKNPTAFYLCASTPSRPGELFFGEGSRLTVL.

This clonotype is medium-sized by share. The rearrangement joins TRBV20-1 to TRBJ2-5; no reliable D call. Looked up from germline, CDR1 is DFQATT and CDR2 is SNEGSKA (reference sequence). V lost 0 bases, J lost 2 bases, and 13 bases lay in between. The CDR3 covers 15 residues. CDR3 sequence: CSARDGLSPQETQYF. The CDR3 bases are TGCAGTGCTAGAGATGGGCTTTCACCACAAGAGACCCAGTACTTC.

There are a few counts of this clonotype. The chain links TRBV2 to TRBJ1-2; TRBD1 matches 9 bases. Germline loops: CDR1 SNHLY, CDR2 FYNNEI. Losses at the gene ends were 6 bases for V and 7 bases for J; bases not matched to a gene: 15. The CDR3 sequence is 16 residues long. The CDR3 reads CASSRDRAVSPIGYTF. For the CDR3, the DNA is TGTGCCAGCAGCCGGGACAGGGCGGTTTCGCCTATTGGCTACACCTTC. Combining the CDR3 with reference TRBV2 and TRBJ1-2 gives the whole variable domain EPEVTQTPSHQVTQMGQEVILRCVPISNHLYFYWYRQILGQKVEFLVSFYNNEISEKSEIFDDQFSVERPDGSNFTLKIRSTKLEDSAMYFCASSRDRAVSPIGYTFGSGTRLTVV.

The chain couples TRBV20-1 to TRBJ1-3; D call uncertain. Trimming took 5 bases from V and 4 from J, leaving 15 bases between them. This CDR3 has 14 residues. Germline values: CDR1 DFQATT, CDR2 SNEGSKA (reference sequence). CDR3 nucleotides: TGCAGTGCTGGGGAGTTAGAGCGAGGAAACACCATATATTTT. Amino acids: CSAGELERGNTIYF.

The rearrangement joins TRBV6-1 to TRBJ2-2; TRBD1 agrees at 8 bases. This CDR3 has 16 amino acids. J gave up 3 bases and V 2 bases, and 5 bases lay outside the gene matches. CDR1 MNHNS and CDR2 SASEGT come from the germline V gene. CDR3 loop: CASSEQGARYTGELFF. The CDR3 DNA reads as TGTGCCAGCAGTGAACAGGGGGCAAGATACACCGGGGAGCTGTTTTTT.

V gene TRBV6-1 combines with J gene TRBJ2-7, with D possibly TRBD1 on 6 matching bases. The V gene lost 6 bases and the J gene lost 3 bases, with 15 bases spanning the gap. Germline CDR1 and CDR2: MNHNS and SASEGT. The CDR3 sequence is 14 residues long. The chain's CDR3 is CASRASTGHYEQYF. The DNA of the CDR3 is TGTGCCAGCAGGGCCTCCACAGGGCACTACGAGCAGTACTTC.

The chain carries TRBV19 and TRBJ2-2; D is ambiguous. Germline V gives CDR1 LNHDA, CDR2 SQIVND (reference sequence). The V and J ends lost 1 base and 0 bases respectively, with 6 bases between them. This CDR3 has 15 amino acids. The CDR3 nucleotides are TGTGCCAGTAGTATAGGGCAGTCGAACACCGGGGAGCTGTTTTTT. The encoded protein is CASSIGQSNTGELFF.

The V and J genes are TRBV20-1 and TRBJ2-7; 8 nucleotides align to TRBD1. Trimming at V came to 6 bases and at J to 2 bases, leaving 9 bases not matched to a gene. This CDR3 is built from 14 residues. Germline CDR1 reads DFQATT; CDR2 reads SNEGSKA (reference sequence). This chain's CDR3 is CSASNSDRAYEQYF. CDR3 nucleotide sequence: TGCAGTGCATCGAACTCGGACAGGGCCTACGAGCAGTACTTC.

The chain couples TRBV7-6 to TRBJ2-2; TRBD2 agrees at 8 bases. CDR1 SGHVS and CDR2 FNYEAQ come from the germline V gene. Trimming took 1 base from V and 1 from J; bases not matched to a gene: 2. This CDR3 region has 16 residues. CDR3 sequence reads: CASSLESGRNTGELFF. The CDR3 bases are TGTGCCAGCAGCTTAGAGAGCGGGAGGAACACCGGGGAGCTGTTTTTT. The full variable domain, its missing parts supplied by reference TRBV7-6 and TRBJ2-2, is GAGVSQSPRYKVTKRGQDVALRCDPISGHVSLYWYRQALGQGPEFLTYFNYEAQQDKSGLPNDRFSAERPEGSISTLTIQRTEQRDSAMYRCASSLESGRNTGELFFGEGSRLTVL.

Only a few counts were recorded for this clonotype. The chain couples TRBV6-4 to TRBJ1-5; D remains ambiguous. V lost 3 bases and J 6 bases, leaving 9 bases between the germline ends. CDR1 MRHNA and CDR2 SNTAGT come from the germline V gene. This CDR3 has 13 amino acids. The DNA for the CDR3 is TGTGCCAGCAGTGAGGGCAGCTCTCAGCCCCAGCATTTT. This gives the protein CASSEGSSQPQHF.

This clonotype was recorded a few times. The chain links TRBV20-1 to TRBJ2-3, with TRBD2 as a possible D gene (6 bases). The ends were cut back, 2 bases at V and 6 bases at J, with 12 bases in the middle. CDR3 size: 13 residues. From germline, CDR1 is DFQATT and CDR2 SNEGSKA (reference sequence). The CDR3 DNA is TGCAGTGCTAGACGTGGGAGGTGGGATACGCAGTATTTT. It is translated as CSARRGRWDTQYF.